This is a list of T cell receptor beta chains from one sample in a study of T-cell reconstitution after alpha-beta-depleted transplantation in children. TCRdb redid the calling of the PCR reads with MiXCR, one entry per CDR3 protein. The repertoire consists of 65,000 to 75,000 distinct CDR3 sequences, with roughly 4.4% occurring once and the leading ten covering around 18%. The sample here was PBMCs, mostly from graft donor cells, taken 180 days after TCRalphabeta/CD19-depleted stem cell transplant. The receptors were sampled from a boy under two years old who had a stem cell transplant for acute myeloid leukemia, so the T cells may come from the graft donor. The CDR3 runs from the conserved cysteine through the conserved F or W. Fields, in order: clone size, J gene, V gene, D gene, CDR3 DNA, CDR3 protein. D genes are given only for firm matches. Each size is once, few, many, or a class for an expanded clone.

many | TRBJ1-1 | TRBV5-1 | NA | TGCGCCAGCAGCTTGGCCCCACAGGGTGCTAACACTGAAGCTTTCTTT | CASSLAPQGANTEAFF
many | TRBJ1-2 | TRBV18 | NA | TGTGCCAGCTCACCGGCGCAGGGTCCAGACGGCTACACCTTC | CASSPAQGPDGYTF
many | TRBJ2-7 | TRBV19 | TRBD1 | TGTGCCAGTAGTTCGCCGGGACAGGGGCGATCCGAGCAGTACTTC | CASSSPGQGRSEQYF
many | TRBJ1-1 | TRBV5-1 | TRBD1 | TGCGCCAGCAGCTTGTCTTCCGGGACAGCGAACACTGAAGCTTTCTTT | CASSLSSGTANTEAFF
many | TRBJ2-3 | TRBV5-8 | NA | TGTGCCAGCAGCTTCTTTCTCCTCCAGGGGAAAGGTCCTGAGGATACGCAGTATTTT | CASSFFLLQGKGPEDTQYF
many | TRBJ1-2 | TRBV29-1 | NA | TGCAGCGTTGAATTGTGGGAAATGGAATATGGCTACACCTTC | CSVELWEMEYGYTF
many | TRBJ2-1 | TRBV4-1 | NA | TGCGCCAGCAGCCAAGAGGGGTGGCAGATCTCCTACAATGAGCAGTTCTTC | CASSQEGWQISYNEQFF
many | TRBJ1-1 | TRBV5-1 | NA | TGCGCCAGCAGCTTGGAACAGGGATGGACTGAAGCTTTCTTT | CASSLEQGWTEAFF
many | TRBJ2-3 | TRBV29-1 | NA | TGCAGCGTCCCCGGGCAGGCTGGGGCAGATACGCAGTATTTT | CSVPGQAGADTQYF
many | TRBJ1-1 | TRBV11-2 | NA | TGTGCCAGCACCCTTTGGGGGAACACTGAAGCTTTCTTT | CASTLWGNTEAFF
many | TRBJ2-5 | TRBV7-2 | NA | TGTGCCAGCAGCTTAGATTGGGGCTCCGGGGAGACCCAGTACTTC | CASSLDWGSGETQYF